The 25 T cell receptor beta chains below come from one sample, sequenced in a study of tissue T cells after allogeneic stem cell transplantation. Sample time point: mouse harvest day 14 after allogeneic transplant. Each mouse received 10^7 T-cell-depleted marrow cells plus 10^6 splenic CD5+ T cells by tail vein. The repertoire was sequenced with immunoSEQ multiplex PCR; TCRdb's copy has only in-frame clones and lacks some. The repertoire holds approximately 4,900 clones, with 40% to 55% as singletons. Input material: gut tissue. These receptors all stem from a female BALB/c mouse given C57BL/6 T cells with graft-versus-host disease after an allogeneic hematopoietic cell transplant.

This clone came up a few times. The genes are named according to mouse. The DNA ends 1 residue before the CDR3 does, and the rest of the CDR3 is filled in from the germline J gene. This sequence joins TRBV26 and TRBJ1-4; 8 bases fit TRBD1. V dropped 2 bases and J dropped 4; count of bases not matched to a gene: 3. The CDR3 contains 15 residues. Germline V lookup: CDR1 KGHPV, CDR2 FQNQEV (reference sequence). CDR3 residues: CASSLGQGDNERLFF. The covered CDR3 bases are TGTGCCAGCAGTCTGGGACAGGGAGACAACGAAAGATTATTT. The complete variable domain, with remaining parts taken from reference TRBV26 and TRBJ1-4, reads NSKVIQTPRYLVKGQGQKAKMRCIPEKGHPVVFWYQQNKNNEFKFLINFQNQEVLQQIDMTEKRFSAECPSNSPCSLEIQSSEAGDSALYLCASSLGQGDNERLFFGHGTKLSVL.

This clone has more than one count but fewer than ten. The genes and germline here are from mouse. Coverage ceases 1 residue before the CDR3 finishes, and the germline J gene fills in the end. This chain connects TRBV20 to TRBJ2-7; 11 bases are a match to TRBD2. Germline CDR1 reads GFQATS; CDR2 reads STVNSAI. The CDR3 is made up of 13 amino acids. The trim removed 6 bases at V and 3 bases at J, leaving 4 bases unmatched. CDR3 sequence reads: CGAEGLGVYEQYF. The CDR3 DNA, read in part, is TGTGGTGCCGAGGGACTGGGGGTCTATGAACAGTAC. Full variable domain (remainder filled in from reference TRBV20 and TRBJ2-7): GALVYQYPRRTICKSGTSMRMECQAVGFQATSVAWYRQSPQKTFELIALSTVNSAIKYEQNFTQEKFPISHPNLSFSSMTVLNAYLEDRGLYLCGAEGLGVYEQYFGPGTRLTVL.

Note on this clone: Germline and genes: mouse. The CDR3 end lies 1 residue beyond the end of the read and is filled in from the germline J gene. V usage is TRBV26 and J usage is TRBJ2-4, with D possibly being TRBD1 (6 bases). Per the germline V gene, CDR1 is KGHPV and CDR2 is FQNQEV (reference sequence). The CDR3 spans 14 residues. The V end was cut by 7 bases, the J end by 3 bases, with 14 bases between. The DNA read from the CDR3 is TGTGCCAGCAAGAAGGGACAATTCCAAAACACCTTGTAC. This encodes CASKKGQFQNTLY. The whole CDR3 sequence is CASKKGQFQNTLYF.

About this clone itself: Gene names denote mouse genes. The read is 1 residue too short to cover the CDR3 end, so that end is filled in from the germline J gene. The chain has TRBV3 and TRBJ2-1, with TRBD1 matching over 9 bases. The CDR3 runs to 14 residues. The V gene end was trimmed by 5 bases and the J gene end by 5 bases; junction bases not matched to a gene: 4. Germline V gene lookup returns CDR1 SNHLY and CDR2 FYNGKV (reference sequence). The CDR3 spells CASSLQGAHAEQFF. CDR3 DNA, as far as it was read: TGTGCCAGCAGCCTACAGGGGGCGCATGCTGAGCAGTTC.

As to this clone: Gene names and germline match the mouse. CDR3 residues: CAWSLGANQDTQYF. The covered CDR3 bases are TGTGCCTGGAGTCTAGGGGCTAACCAAGACACCCAGTAC. The V call is TRBV31, the J call TRBJ2-5; perhaps D is TRBD1 or TRBD2 (5 bases each). The observed sequence ends 1 residue before the CDR3 terminus, with the missing tail filled in from the germline J gene. Germline V gives CDR1 GKSSPN, CDR2 SITVG. The CDR3 runs to 14 residues. With 0 bases removed from V and 0 bases from J, the gap between germline ends came to 7 bases.

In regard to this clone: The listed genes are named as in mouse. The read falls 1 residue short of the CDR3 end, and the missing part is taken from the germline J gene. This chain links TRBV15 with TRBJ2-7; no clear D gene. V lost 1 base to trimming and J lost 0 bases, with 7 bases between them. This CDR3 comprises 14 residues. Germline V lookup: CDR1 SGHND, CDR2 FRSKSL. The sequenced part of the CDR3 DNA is TGTGCCAGCAGTTTAGGACTTAGCTCCTATGAACAGTAC. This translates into CASSLGLSSYEQY. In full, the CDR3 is CASSLGLSSYEQYF. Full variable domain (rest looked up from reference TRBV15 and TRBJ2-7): DAGVTQTPRHEVAEKGQTIILKCEPVSGHNDLFWYRQTKIQGLELLSYFRSKSLMEDGGAFKDRFKAEMLNSSFSTLKIQPTEPKDSAVYLCASSLGLSSYEQYFGPGTRLTVL.

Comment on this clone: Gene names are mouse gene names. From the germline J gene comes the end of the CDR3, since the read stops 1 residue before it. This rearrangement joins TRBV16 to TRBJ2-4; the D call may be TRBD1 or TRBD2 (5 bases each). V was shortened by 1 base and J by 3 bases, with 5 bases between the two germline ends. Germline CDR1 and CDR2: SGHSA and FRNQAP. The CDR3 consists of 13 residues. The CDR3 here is CASSLGDQNTLYF. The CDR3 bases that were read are TGTGCAAGCAGCTTAGGGGACCAAAACACCTTGTAC.

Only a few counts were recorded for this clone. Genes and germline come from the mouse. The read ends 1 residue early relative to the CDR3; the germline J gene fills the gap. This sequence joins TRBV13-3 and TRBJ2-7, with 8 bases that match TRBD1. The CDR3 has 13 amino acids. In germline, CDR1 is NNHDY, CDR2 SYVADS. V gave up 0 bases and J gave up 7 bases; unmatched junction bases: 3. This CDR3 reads CASSDAGGGEQYF. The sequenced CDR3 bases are TGTGCCAGCAGTGATGCAGGGGGCGGAGAACAGTAC.

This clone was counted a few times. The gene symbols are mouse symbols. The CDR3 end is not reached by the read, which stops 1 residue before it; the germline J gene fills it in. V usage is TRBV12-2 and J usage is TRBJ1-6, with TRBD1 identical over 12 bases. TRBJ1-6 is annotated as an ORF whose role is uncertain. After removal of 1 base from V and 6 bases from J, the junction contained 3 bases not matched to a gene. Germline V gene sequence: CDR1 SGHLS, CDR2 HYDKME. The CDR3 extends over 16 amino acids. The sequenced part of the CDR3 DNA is TGTGCCAGCTCTCTGGGACAGGGGGCGGGTAATTCGCCCCTCTAC. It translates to CASSLGQGAGNSPLY. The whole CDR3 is CASSLGQGAGNSPLYF.

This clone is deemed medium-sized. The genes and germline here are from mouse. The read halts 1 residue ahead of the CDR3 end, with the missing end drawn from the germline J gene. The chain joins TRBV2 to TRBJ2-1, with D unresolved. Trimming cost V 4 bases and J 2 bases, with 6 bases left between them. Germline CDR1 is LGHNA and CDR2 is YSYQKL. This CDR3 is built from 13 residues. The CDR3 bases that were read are TGTGCCAGCAGCCTGGAAGACTATGCTGAGCAGTTC. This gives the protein CASSLEDYAEQF. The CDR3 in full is CASSLEDYAEQFF.

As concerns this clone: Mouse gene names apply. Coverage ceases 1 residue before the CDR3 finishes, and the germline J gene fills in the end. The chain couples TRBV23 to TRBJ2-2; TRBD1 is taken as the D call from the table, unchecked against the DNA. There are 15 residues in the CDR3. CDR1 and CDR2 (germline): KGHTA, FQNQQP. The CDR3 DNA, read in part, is TGCTCCAGCAGTCAATCTCCATCAAACACCGGGCAGCTCTAC. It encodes CSSSQSPSNTGQLY. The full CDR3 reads CSSSQSPSNTGQLYF.

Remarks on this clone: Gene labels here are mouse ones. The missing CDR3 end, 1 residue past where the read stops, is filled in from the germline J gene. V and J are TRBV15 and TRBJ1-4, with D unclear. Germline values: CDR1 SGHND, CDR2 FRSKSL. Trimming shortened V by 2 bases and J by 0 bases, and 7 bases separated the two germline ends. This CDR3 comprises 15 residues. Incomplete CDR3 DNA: TGTGCCAGCAGTTTACGGGTTATTTCCAACGAAAGATTATTT. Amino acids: CASSLRVISNERLF. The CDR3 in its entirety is CASSLRVISNERLFF.

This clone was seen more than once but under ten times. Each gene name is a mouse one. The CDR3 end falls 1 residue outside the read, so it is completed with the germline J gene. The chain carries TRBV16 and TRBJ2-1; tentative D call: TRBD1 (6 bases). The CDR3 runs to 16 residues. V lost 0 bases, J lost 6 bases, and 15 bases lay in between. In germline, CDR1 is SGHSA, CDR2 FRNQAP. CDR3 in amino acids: CASSLDGRGASAEQFF. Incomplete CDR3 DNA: TGTGCAAGCAGCTTAGATGGCAGGGGCGCGAGTGCTGAGCAGTTC.

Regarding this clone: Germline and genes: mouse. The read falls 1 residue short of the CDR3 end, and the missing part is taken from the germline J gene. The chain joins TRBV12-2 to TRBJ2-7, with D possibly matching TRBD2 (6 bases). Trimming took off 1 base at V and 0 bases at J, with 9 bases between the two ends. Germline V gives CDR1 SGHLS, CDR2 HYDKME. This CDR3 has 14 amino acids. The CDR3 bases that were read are TGTGCCAGCTCTCTAGACTGGAGCTCCTATGAACAGTAC. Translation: CASSLDWSSYEQY. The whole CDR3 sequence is CASSLDWSSYEQYF.

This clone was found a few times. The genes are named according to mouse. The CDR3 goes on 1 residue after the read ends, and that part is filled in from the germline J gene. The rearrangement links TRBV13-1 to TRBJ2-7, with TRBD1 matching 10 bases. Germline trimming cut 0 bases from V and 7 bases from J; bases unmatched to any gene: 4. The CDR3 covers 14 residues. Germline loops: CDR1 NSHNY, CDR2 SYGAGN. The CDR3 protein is CASSDGQGAREQYF. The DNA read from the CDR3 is TGTGCCAGCAGTGATGGACAGGGGGCGCGAGAACAGTAC.

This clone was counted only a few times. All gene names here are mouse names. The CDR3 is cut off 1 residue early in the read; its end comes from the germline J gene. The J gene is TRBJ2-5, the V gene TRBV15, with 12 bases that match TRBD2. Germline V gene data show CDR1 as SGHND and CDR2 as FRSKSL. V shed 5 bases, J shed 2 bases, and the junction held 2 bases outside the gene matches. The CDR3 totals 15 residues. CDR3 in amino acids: CASSRDWGAQDTQYF. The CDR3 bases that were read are TGTGCCAGCAGTCGGGACTGGGGGGCCCAAGACACCCAGTAC.

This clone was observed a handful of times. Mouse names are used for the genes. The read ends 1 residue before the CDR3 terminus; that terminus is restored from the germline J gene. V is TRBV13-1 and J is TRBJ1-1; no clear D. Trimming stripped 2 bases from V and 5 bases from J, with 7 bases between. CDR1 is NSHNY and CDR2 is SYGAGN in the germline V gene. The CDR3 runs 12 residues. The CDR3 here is CASSEEDTEVFF. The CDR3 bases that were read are TGTGCCAGCAGTGAAGAGGATACAGAAGTCTTC.

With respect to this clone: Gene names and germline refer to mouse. The chain's CDR3 is CASSQEFKNTEVFF. The sequenced part of the CDR3 DNA is TGTGCCAGCAGCCAAGAGTTCAAAAACACAGAAGTCTTC. The chain joins TRBV5 to TRBJ1-1; D gene ambiguous. With the read ending 1 residue before the CDR3 end, the germline J gene is used to fill in that end. The CDR3 loop spans 14 amino acids. Germline V gene lookup returns CDR1 LGHNA and CDR2 YNLKQL (reference sequence). V was pared by 0 bases and J by 1 base, with 6 bases between.

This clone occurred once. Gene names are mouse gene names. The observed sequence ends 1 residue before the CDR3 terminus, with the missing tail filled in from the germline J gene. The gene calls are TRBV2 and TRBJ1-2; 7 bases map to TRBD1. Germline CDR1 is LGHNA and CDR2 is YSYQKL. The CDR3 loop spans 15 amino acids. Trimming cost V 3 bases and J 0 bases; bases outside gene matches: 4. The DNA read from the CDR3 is TGTGCCAGCAGCCACGGGACAGTTGCAAACTCCGACTACACC. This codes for CASSHGTVANSDYT. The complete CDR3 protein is CASSHGTVANSDYTF.

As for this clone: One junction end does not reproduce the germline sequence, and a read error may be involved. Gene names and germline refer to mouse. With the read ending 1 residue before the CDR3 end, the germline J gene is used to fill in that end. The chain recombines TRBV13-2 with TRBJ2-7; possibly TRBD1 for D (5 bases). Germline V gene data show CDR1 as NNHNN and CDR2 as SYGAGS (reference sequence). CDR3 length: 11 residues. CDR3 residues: CASSEGVEQYF. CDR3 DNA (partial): TGTGCCAGCAGTGAAGGGGTTGAACAGTAC.

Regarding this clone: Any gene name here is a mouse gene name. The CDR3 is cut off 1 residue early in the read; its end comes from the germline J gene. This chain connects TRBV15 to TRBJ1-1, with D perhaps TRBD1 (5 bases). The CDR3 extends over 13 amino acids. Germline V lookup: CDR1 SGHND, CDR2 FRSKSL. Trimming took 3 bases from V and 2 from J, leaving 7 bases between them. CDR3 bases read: TGTGCCAGCAGTTTTGGGGCCAACACAGAAGTCTTC. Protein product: CASSFGANTEVF. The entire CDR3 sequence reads CASSFGANTEVFF.

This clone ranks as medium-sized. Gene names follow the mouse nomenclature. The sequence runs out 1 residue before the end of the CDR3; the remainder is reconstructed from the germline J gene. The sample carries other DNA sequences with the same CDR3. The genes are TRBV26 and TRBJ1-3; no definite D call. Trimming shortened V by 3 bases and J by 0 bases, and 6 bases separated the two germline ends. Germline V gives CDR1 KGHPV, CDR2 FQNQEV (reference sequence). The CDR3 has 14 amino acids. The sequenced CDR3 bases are TGTGCCAGCAGTCTAGGGTCTTCTGGAAATACGCTCTAT. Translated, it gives CASSLGSSGNTLY. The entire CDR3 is CASSLGSSGNTLYF.

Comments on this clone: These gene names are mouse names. The sequenced CDR3 bases are TGTGCCAGCAGCTTAATAGGGGGCGAAAGATTATTT. Translating it yields CASSLIGGERLF. The entire CDR3 reads CASSLIGGERLFF. The chain combines TRBV3 with TRBJ1-4, with a tentative D call TRBD1 (6 bases). The read terminates 1 residue before the CDR3 end, so the remaining end is supplied by the germline J gene. With 2 bases removed from V and 7 bases from J, the gap between germline ends came to 8 bases. The germline CDR1 and CDR2 sequences are SNHLY and FYNGKV (reference sequence). This CDR3 spans 13 amino acids.

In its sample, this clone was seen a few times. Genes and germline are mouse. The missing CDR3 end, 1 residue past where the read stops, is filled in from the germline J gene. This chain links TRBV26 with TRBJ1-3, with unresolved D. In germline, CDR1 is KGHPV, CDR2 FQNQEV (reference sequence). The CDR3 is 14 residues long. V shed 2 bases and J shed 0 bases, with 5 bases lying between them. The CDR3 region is CASSLGNSGNTLYF. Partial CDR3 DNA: TGTGCCAGCAGTCTGGGAAATTCTGGAAATACGCTCTAT.

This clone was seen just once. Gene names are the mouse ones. The chain's CDR3 is CASSQEGTGGGAETLYF. The sequenced CDR3 bases are TGTGCCAGCAGCCAAGAAGGGACTGGGGGGGGTGCAGAAACGCTGTAT. The chain is built from TRBV2 and TRBJ2-3, with 13 bases lining up with TRBD2. Sequencing ends 1 residue short of the CDR3 end; the germline J gene provides the rest. The CDR3 sequence is 17 residues long. V lost 0 bases, J lost 1 base, and 1 base stayed unmatched. The V gene's germline CDR1 is LGHNA and CDR2 YSYQKL.